This T cell receptor beta chain was identified in a study of untreated major depressive disorder. Turning to this clone: What it binds is unknown.

Overall study results and limits: TRBV25-01 and TRBV02-01 followed the flow pattern without significance.

Each depressed patient was pairwise matched to a non-depressed control for sex, age, current smoking status and body mass index. CD4+ T cells were isolated from thawed PBMCs by magnetic negative selection. There are 16 residues in the CDR3. V lost 2 bases, J lost 6 bases, and 11 bases stayed unmatched. Germline CDR1 is SGHRS and CDR2 is YFSETQ. Clones were read by immunoSEQ multiplex PCR, and TCRdb kept only the in-frame ones, dropping some. The data show approximately 21,000 clones, roughly 91% seen once. The chain couples TRBV5-1 to TRBJ1-2, with TRBD1 matching 9 bases. Sequenced: CD4+ T cells from PBMCs. The TCR comes from a woman aged 40-49 years in good health. CDR3 sequence: CASSLRPLDRGNGYTF. In nucleotides, the CDR3 is TGCGCCAGCAGCTTAAGGCCCCTTGACAGGGGGAATGGCTACACCTTC.